The 16 T cell receptor beta chains presented below share a single source sample, sequenced in a study of human thymus T cells. Using immunoSEQ multiplex PCR, the repertoire was profiled, and TCRdb retains in-frame clones only, with some absent. The profile covers around 130,000 clones, with around 94% appearing a single time and roughly 0.024% taken by the ten largest. Corrective cardiac operations yielded the resected thymus tissue. Sequencing used thymus tissue. All receptors derive from a boy under two years old with a congenital heart defect but otherwise immunologically healthy.

CDR3 sequence reads: CASSPSPLNYGYTF. For the CDR3, the DNA is TGTGCCAGCAGTCCGTCCCCGCTTAACTATGGCTACACCTTC. The V gene is TRBV14, the J gene TRBJ1-2, with D hard to call. The V end was cut by 6 bases, the J end by 1 base, with 12 bases between. This CDR3 is 14 amino acids long. Germline-derived CDR1 and CDR2 are SGHDN and FVKESK.

The rearrangement links TRBV2 to TRBJ1-2; D may be TRBD1 (5 bases). The CDR3 covers 17 residues. Looked up from germline, CDR1 is SNHLY and CDR2 is FYNNEI. V was cut by 5 bases and J by 4 bases, with 23 bases left in between. The chain's CDR3 is CASSHLGETEPPYGYTF. DNA for the CDR3: TGTGCCAGCAGTCACTTAGGGGAGACGGAGCCACCCTATGGCTACACCTTC.

The rearrangement joins TRBV6-5 to TRBJ2-1; possibly TRBD1 for D (7 bases). Germline CDR1 and CDR2: MNHEY and SVGAGI. V lost 6 bases, J lost 7 bases, and 19 bases lay in between. The CDR3 sequence is 15 residues long. The CDR3 is CASSSSQGGSNEQFF. CDR3 DNA: TGTGCCAGCAGCTCCTCGCAGGGGGGCTCGAATGAGCAGTTCTTC.

CDR3 loop: CASSQGFYEKGARTEAFF. In nucleotides, the CDR3 is TGCGCCAGCAGCCAAGGGTTTTACGAAAAGGGGGCAAGAACTGAAGCTTTCTTT. The chain employs TRBV4-1 and TRBJ1-1; 7 bases are shared with TRBD1. CDR3 size: 18 residues. The germline V gene has CDR1 MGHRA and CDR2 YSYEKL. Unmatched junction bases numbered 16, after V lost 1 base and J lost 5 bases.

The chain is built from TRBV11-2 and TRBJ2-4; 10 nucleotides match TRBD1. The CDR3 runs to 15 residues. Germline CDR1 reads SGHAT; CDR2 reads FQNNGV. The V and J ends lost 1 base and 7 bases, in that order; junction bases with no gene match: 4. CDR3 protein: CASSLGGQGSNIQYF. The CDR3 DNA is TGTGCCAGCAGCTTAGGGGGACAGGGGAGCAACATTCAGTACTTC.

V usage is TRBV7-8 and J usage is TRBJ1-2; tentatively, D is TRBD1 (6 bases). Trimming removed 0 bases from V and 8 bases from J, with 22 bases in between. Germline lookup yields CDR1 SGHVS and CDR2 FQNEAQ. The CDR3 length is 17 residues. CDR3 coding DNA: TGTGCCAGCAGCTTAGCCCCCACTCCTGGGGGCCCCATAGGCTACACCTTC. Translating it yields CASSLAPTPGGPIGYTF. Full variable domain (outside the CDR3, taken from reference TRBV7-8 and TRBJ1-2): GAGVSQSPRYKVAKRGQDVALRCDPISGHVSLFWYQQALGQGPEFLTYFQNEAQLDKSGLPSDRFFAERPEGSVSTLKIQRTQQEDSAVYLCASSLAPTPGGPIGYTFGSGTRLTVV.

V is TRBV30 and J is TRBJ1-5; possibly TRBD1 for D (6 bases). Trimming took off 3 bases at V and 3 bases at J, with 9 bases between the two ends. From germline, CDR1 is GTSNPN and CDR2 SVGIG (reference sequence). The CDR3 is made up of 13 amino acids. This CDR3 reads CAWRGGANQPQHF. In DNA form, the CDR3 reads TGTGCCTGGAGAGGGGGGGCCAATCAGCCCCAGCATTTT.

V usage is TRBV9 and J usage is TRBJ2-1; D may correspond to TRBD1 or TRBD2 (5 bases each). CDR1 is SGDLS and CDR2 is YYNGEE in the germline V gene. The CDR3 runs to 16 residues. With 4 bases removed from V and 0 bases from J, the gap between germline ends came to 14 bases. As DNA, the CDR3 is TGTGCCAGCAGCCCGCCACTGGGGACCTCCTACAATGAGCAGTTCTTC. Translated: CASSPPLGTSYNEQFF.

The chain couples TRBV30 to TRBJ1-5; tentative D call: TRBD1 (5 bases). This CDR3 contains 18 residues. The V end lost 0 bases, the J end lost 1 base, and 19 bases lay between the germline ends. Germline CDR1 reads GTSNPN; CDR2 reads SVGIG (reference sequence). The DNA of the CDR3 is TGTGCCTGGAGTGTAGTTAGTCGGGGCAGGGCGAGCAATCAGCCCCAGCATTTT. Its protein is CAWSVVSRGRASNQPQHF. The full variable domain, completed using reference TRBV30 and TRBJ1-5, is SQTIHQWPATLVQPVGSPLSLECTVEGTSNPNLYWYRQAAGRGLQLLFYSVGIGQISSEVPQNLSASRPQDRQFILSSKKLLLSDSGFYLCAWSVVSRGRASNQPQHFGDGTRLSIL.

The rearrangement joins TRBV11-3 to TRBJ2-1; TRBD2 is a possible D gene (6 bases). Germline CDR1 reads SGHNT; CDR2 reads YENEEA. Trimming pared 5 bases from V and 5 bases from J, leaving 10 bases between. This CDR3 comprises 13 residues. The CDR3 is CASSPGGDNEQFF. The CDR3 DNA follows: TGTGCCAGCAGCCCCGGAGGGGACAATGAGCAGTTCTTC.

The rearrangement uses TRBV5-1 and TRBJ2-7, with TRBD1 matching 8 bases. Trimming took 4 bases from V and 0 from J; bases not matched to a gene: 18. The CDR3 has 19 residues. Germline-derived CDR1 and CDR2 are SGHRS and YFSETQ. The CDR3 nucleotides are TGCGCCAGCAGCATACGACGACAGGGGACTGAAGAAAGCTCCTACGAGCAGTACTTC. Its translation: CASSIRRQGTEESSYEQYF.

Comment on this clone: A read error may account for a junction end that differs from germline. The chain links TRBV5-8 to TRBJ2-3; possibly TRBD2 for D (6 bases). CDR1 and CDR2 from the germline V gene are SGHTS and YDEGEE. This CDR3 is built from 10 residues. For the CDR3, the DNA is TGTGCCAGCAGCCCGGCTAGCGATTGCTTT. The encoded protein is CASSPASDCF.

The CDR3 loop is CASSLEGARETQYF. CDR3 coding DNA: TGTGCCAGCAGCTTGGAGGGGGCGCGGGAGACCCAGTACTTC. The chain couples TRBV5-6 to TRBJ2-5; 7 bases are a match to TRBD1. CDR1 is SGHDT, CDR2 YYEEEE, per germline. The CDR3 has 14 residues. After removal of 0 bases from V and 5 bases from J, the junction contained 4 bases not matched to a gene.

The rearrangement links TRBV4-1 to TRBJ1-2; a possible D gene is TRBD1 (6 bases). The CDR3 consists of 15 residues. Germline V lookup: CDR1 MGHRA, CDR2 YSYEKL. V was pared by 5 bases and J by 5 bases, with 18 bases between. The CDR3 protein is CASSSRTVPIYGYTF. The CDR3 region has the DNA TGCGCCAGCAGCTCCCGGACAGTCCCCATATATGGCTACACCTTC.

V and J are TRBV27 and TRBJ2-2; D might be TRBD1 (6 bases). Between the trimmed V and J ends, which lost 5 bases and 2 bases, there was a span of 15 bases. There are 16 residues in the CDR3. Looked up from germline, CDR1 is MNHEY and CDR2 is SMNVEV (reference sequence). CDR3 loop: CASSPADRTNTGELFF. CDR3 sequence (DNA): TGTGCCAGCAGTCCTGCTGACAGGACTAACACCGGGGAGCTGTTTTTT.

The CDR3 is CASSLTGPDSPLHF. For the CDR3, the DNA is TGCGCCAGCAGCTTAACAGGGCCAGATTCACCCCTCCACTTT. The chain recombines TRBV5-1 with TRBJ1-6; tentatively, D is TRBD1 (6 bases). CDR1 and CDR2 (germline): SGHRS, YFSETQ. This CDR3 spans 14 amino acids. V was cut by 2 bases and J by 8 bases, with 11 bases left in between.